A single sample is the source of the 28 T cell receptor beta chains below, sequenced in a study of blood T cells in healthy people across ages. It was with a sample-barcoded 5' primer and a J-beta primer mix that a second PCR of roughly 7 to 12 cycles was run. TCRdb reanalysed the 5' RACE reads using MiXCR and keeps one entry per CDR3 protein. Of about 680,000 distinct CDR3 sequences listed, about 52% are singletons. What was sequenced was blood. These receptors were collected from a woman aged 55-75 years in good health.

This clonotype was detected only a few times. The V gene is TRBV20-1, the J gene TRBJ2-7; possible D gene TRBD2, 5 bases. Germline CDR1 and CDR2: DFQATT and SNEGSKA (reference sequence). This CDR3 has 15 residues. V dropped 0 bases and J dropped 3 bases, with 15 bases sitting between them. Written as DNA, the CDR3 is TGCAGTGCTAGAGATCCGCGGGTGAAGGTCTACGAGCAGTACTTC. Translated, it gives CSARDPRVKVYEQYF.

The chain combines TRBV19 with TRBJ2-7; the D is unclear. CDR1 LNHDA and CDR2 SQIVND come from the germline V gene (reference sequence). Trimming took 3 bases from V and 4 from J, leaving 7 bases between them. The CDR3 totals 12 residues. CDR3 region: CASSMSAYEQYF. The CDR3 DNA reads TGTGCCAGTAGTATGTCCGCGTACGAGCAGTACTTC.

The chain joins TRBV6-2 or TRBV6-3 to TRBJ2-7, with 8 bases fitting TRBD1. This CDR3 is built from 14 residues. The germline V gene has CDR1 MNHEY and CDR2 SVGEGT. J lost 1 base, V lost 4 bases, and 3 bases had no gene match. The CDR3 loop is CASSSRTGSYEQYF. Here the CDR3 DNA reads TGTGCCAGCAGTTCCCGGACAGGGTCCTACGAGCAGTACTTC.

This clonotype was found a few times. This sequence joins TRBV28 and TRBJ2-3; a weak D match, TRBD1 (5 bases). Germline CDR1 and CDR2: MDHEN and SYDVKM. V lost 4 bases, J lost 2 bases, and 13 bases lay in between. There are 15 residues in the CDR3. The CDR3 reads CASSSLQVDTDTQYF. The CDR3 DNA is TGTGCCAGCAGTTCGTTACAGGTGGACACAGATACGCAGTATTTT.

This chain uses TRBV7-2 with TRBJ1-1; D is perhaps TRBD1 (6 bases). The V end lost 5 bases, the J end lost 11 bases, and 18 bases lay between the germline ends. The germline CDR1 and CDR2 sequences are SGHTA and FQGNSA. This CDR3 is 13 amino acids long. Here the CDR3 DNA reads TGTGCCAGCAGCCCAAACCACCAGGGGTTGGCTTTCTTT. This translates into CASSPNHQGLAFF.

The genes are TRBV6-1 and TRBJ2-7; 7 positions agree with TRBD2. Germline trimming cut 5 bases from V and 0 bases from J; bases unmatched to any gene: 19. Germline V lookup: CDR1 MNHNS, CDR2 SASEGT. CDR3 size: 19 residues. The CDR3 nucleotides are TGTGCCAGCAGTCCCCTTGGAAGGGAGGGCCATTATCACTCCTACGAGCAGTACTTC. Translating gives CASSPLGREGHYHSYEQYF.

This rearrangement joins TRBV28 to TRBJ2-7, with a possible D match to TRBD1 (6 bases). The length of the CDR3 is 12 residues. Deletions cut 6 bases from V and 5 bases from J, with 11 bases between. CDR1 is MDHEN, CDR2 SYDVKM, per germline. The CDR3 here is CASRQGIHEQYF. In DNA form, the CDR3 reads TGTGCCAGCAGACAGGGTATCCACGAGCAGTACTTC.

A note on this clonotype: A much larger clone sits a single nucleotide away, making a read error possible. The gene calls are TRBV5-1 and TRBJ2-1; 8 positions agree with TRBD2. Looked up from germline, CDR1 is SGHRS and CDR2 is YFSETQ. The CDR3 covers 14 residues. V lost 4 bases, J lost 7 bases, and 7 bases stayed unmatched. The CDR3 DNA sequence: TGCGCCAGCAGCCGACGAGCGGGAGATAATGAGCAGTTCTTC. Translated, it gives CASSRRAGDNEQFF.

This clonotype came up once. V and J are TRBV7-3 and TRBJ2-1, with 8 bases fitting TRBD2. J lost 8 bases, V lost 5 bases, and 17 bases had no gene match. CDR1 is SGHTA and CDR2 is FQGTGA in the germline V gene. The CDR3 length is 17 residues. The CDR3 coding sequence is TGTGCCAGCAGCGCGCAGGCCGGACTAGCTCTTCGCTATGAGCAGTTCTTC. This sequence encodes CASSAQAGLALRYEQFF.

In regard to this clonotype: This may arise from a read error, as a much more abundant clone is one base away. The chain combines TRBV5-1 with TRBJ2-7, with D possibly being TRBD1 (6 bases). V gave up 2 bases and J gave up 4 bases, with 13 bases separating them. The germline V gene has CDR1 SGHRS and CDR2 YFSETQ. This CDR3 region has 14 residues. CDR3 nucleotides: TGCGCCAGCAGCTTTCGTGGGACAACTTACGAGCAGTACTTC. This gives the protein CASSFRGTTYEQYF.

The V call is TRBV7-2, the J call TRBJ1-1, with D hard to call. The CDR3 sequence is 13 residues long. The V gene lost 2 bases and the J gene lost 6 bases, with 10 bases spanning the gap. The germline CDR1 and CDR2 sequences are SGHTA and FQGNSA. CDR3 loop: CASSLFLLSEAFF. CDR3 bases: TGTGCCAGCAGCTTATTCCTCCTCTCTGAAGCTTTCTTT.

The rearrangement links TRBV7-3 to TRBJ1-1; D is ambiguous. The germline V gene encodes CDR1 SGHTA and CDR2 FQGTGA. With 5 bases removed from V and 5 bases from J, the gap between germline ends came to 12 bases. CDR3 length: 13 amino acids. CDR3 residues: CASSLMSGTEAFF. The CDR3 nucleotides read TGTGCCAGCAGCCTCATGAGCGGGACTGAAGCTTTCTTT.

The CDR3 reads CASSLIWGHYEQYF. CDR3 bases: TGTGCCAGCAGTTTAATCTGGGGCCACTACGAGCAGTACTTC. This chain links TRBV27 with TRBJ2-7, with TRBD1 as a possible D gene (5 bases). Trimming pared 2 bases from V and 3 bases from J, leaving 11 bases between. Per germline, CDR1 MNHEY and CDR2 SMNVEV (reference sequence). There are 14 residues in the CDR3.

This chain uses TRBV20-1 with TRBJ2-5; 7 bases line up with TRBD2. CDR1 is DFQATT and CDR2 is SNEGSKA in the germline V gene (reference sequence). The J segment lost 1 base and the V segment lost 6 bases, leaving 8 bases of the junction unmatched. This CDR3 spans 14 amino acids. The CDR3 DNA reads TGCAGTGCGTACGAACTAGCGATCCAAGAGACCCAGTACTTC. It translates to CSAYELAIQETQYF.

This clonotype was observed a handful of times. The chain employs TRBV20-1 and TRBJ1-5; D may be TRBD1 (5 bases). V was shortened by 1 base and J by 4 bases, with 11 bases between the two germline ends. The CDR3 runs to 14 residues. Germline V gene data show CDR1 as DFQATT and CDR2 as SNEGSKA (reference sequence). DNA of the CDR3: TGCAGTGCTAGAGGGGGCAGGGAAAATCAGCCCCAGCATTTT. It encodes CSARGGRENQPQHF.

V and J are TRBV3-1 and TRBJ2-7; 12 bases match TRBD2. The germline V gene has CDR1 LGHDT and CDR2 YNNKEL (reference sequence). The ends lost 4 bases at V and 6 bases at J; junction bases unmatched: 7. The CDR3 length is 15 residues. Here the CDR3 DNA reads TGTGCCAGCAGCCTACTAGCGGGAGGAGACTCCGAGCAGTACTTC. It translates to CASSLLAGGDSEQYF.

This clonotype was picked up one time. The chain employs TRBV6-5 and TRBJ2-5, with TRBD2 matching 11 bases. The junction had 12 bases not matched to a gene; V was cut back by 2 bases and J by 4 bases. From germline, CDR1 is MNHEY and CDR2 SVGAGI. This CDR3 spans 18 amino acids. CDR3 bases: TGTGCCAGCAGTTACGGGGGGGACTATAGCGGGAGGGGAGAGACCCAGTACTTC. It encodes CASSYGGDYSGRGETQYF.

This clonotype was counted once. The DNA for the CDR3 is TGTGCCAGCAGCCTCGTAGCGGGAGGCAGAAACATTCAGTACTTC. This codes for CASSLVAGGRNIQYF. V is TRBV3-1 and J is TRBJ2-7, with 10 positions matching TRBD2. With the DNA end fitting TRBJ2-4 better, the J assignment may be wrong. Germline assignment: CDR1 LGHDT and CDR2 YNNKEL (reference sequence). The CDR3 totals 15 residues.

The table lists this clonotype with a few counts. The chain recombines TRBV5-4 with TRBJ2-5; D may be TRBD1 or TRBD2 (7 bases each). There are 14 residues in the CDR3. CDR1 is SGHNT and CDR2 is YYREEE in the germline V gene (reference sequence). Trimming removed 0 bases at V and 5 bases at J, with 11 bases between. CDR3 amino acids: CASSLEQGGETQYF. CDR3 sequence (DNA): TGTGCCAGCAGCTTGGAGCAGGGGGGGGAGACCCAGTACTTC.

Ten or more counts support this clonotype. The J gene is TRBJ2-6, the V gene TRBV12-3 or TRBV12-4; D remains unclear. There are 16 residues in the CDR3. V dropped 7 bases and J dropped 4 bases, with 17 bases sitting between them. CDR3 amino acids: CASTQDWGSGANVLTF. The CDR3 nucleotides are TGTGCCAGCACCCAAGATTGGGGTTCGGGGGCCAACGTCCTGACTTTC.

This chain links TRBV12-3 or TRBV12-4 with TRBJ2-7; 11 nucleotides agree with TRBD1. CDR3 length equals 16 residues. V gave up 4 bases and J gave up 3 bases; unmatched junction bases: 8. Here the CDR3 reads CASSSSPGTGGYEQYF. The CDR3 DNA sequence: TGTGCCAGCAGTTCGTCCCCCGGGACAGGGGGCTACGAGCAGTACTTC.

The chain joins TRBV20-1 to TRBJ1-1; D is unclear. V was clipped by 5 bases and J by 2 bases, with 12 bases between them. This CDR3 is built from 13 residues. Germline CDR1 is DFQATT and CDR2 is SNEGSKA (reference sequence). CDR3 in amino acids: CSAPQEANTEAFF. The CDR3 nucleotides read TGCAGTGCTCCCCAAGAGGCTAACACTGAAGCTTTCTTT.

This chain joins TRBV5-1 and TRBJ2-3; maybe TRBD2 (6 bases). Trimming removed 0 bases at V and 2 bases at J, with 13 bases between. CDR1 and CDR2 (germline): SGHRS, YFSETQ. The CDR3 loop spans 16 amino acids. Here the CDR3 DNA reads TGCGCCAGCAGCTTGGAGCCGACTAGGATCACAGATACGCAGTATTTT. This translates into CASSLEPTRITDTQYF.

This clonotype was detected ten times or more. The chain couples TRBV20-1 to TRBJ2-7; the D is unclear. Trimming stripped 3 bases from V and 0 bases from J, with 6 bases between. This CDR3 has 12 amino acids. Germline V CDR1 and CDR2: DFQATT, SNEGSKA (reference sequence). Here the CDR3 reads CSASPYSYEQYF. The DNA of the CDR3 is TGCAGTGCTAGCCCCTACTCCTACGAGCAGTACTTC.

V is TRBV15 and J is TRBJ2-3; D may be TRBD1 (8 bases). Deletions cut 8 bases from V and 4 bases from J, with 16 bases between. Per the germline V gene, CDR1 is LNHNV and CDR2 is YYDKDF (reference sequence). CDR3 length equals 14 residues. The CDR3 here is CATWTGRVADTQYF. In nucleotides, the CDR3 is TGTGCCACCTGGACAGGGAGGGTGGCAGATACGCAGTATTTT. The full variable domain, with the rest looked up from reference TRBV15 and TRBJ2-3, is DAMVIQNPRYQVTQFGKPVTLSCSQTLNHNVMYWYQQKSSQAPKLLFHYYDKDFNNEADTPDNFQSRRPNTSFCFLDIRSPGLGDTAMYLCATWTGRVADTQYFGPGTRLTVL.

This rearrangement joins TRBV20-1 to TRBJ1-4; D is unclear. V lost 5 bases and J 3 bases, leaving 10 bases between the germline ends. CDR1 and CDR2 (germline): DFQATT, SNEGSKA (reference sequence). The CDR3 contains 13 residues. The CDR3 sequence: CSARRRANEKLFF. CDR3 sequence (DNA): TGCAGTGCTCGGAGACGGGCTAATGAAAAACTGTTTTTT.

The chain uses TRBV11-1 and TRBJ2-5; 7 bases fit TRBD1. The CDR3 loop spans 14 amino acids. V shed 8 bases and J 0 bases; nucleotides not matched to a gene: 6. In germline, CDR1 is SGHAT, CDR2 FQDESV (reference sequence). CDR3 nucleotide sequence: TGTGCCAGCGGTCGTGACAGGGACCAAGAGACCCAGTACTTC. It yields the protein CASGRDRDQETQYF.

The chain couples TRBV7-8 to TRBJ2-3; 7 bases are a match to TRBD2. Germline CDR1 is SGHVS and CDR2 is FQNEAQ. CDR3 length equals 18 residues. The ends lost 1 base at V and 2 bases at J; junction bases unmatched: 12. The CDR3 protein is CASSLGPPRLADTDTQYF. The CDR3 DNA reads as TGTGCCAGCAGCTTAGGCCCGCCTCGGCTAGCGGACACAGATACGCAGTATTTT.